This T cell receptor (beta chain) emerged from a study of cytomegalovirus exposure and HLA in healthy donors. The primer mix had 60 Vbeta and 13 Jbeta primers. This table comes from immunoSEQ multiplex PCR, and its TCRdb copy is limited to in-frame clones, with some not included. The sample carries about 150,000 clones, around four fifths recorded once. Findings of the study overall: High specificity and sensitivity for cytomegalovirus status were reported for the classifier. In vitro testing confirmed a few CMV-associated chains as specific for CMV antigens. Follow-up analysis found HLA locus-dependent TCR association rates, highest for DRB1 and lowest for HLA-C.

The table lists this clone with a count of one. Its antigen is still unknown. The germline V and J ends were trimmed by 0 bases and 5 bases, with 10 bases remaining between them. CDR1 is MNHEY, CDR2 SVGAGI, per germline. The CDR3 totals 14 residues. Sequenced input: PBMCs. The chain employs TRBV6-5 and TRBJ2-5, with D possibly being TRBD2 (6 bases). The sequence was collected from a woman in her 50s in good health and CMV-seropositive. The chain's CDR3 is CASSYSGGRETQYF. For the CDR3, the DNA is TGTGCCAGCAGTTACTCGGGGGGTAGGGAGACCCAGTACTTC.